These 16 T cell receptor beta chains share one sample of origin, sequenced in a study of blood T cell repertoires in COVID-19 (dated by TCRdb to 2018 to 2020). The library was obtained by the immunoSEQ multiplex PCR assay. The table comes from immuneACCESS by way of TCRdb, which keeps in-frame sequences with V and J called. Part of the clones is missing from these tables; in studies checked, under half for an unresolved V gene and the rest for unknown reasons. Here the sample has about 140,000 clones; roughly 85% occur a single time. Over 2.5% of the sample lies in the top ten. The specimen sequenced was peripheral blood. All receptors derive from a man in his fifties or sixties with acute or convalescent COVID-19.

The J gene is TRBJ1-1, the V gene TRBV5-1, with D perhaps matching TRBD1 (5 bases). Trimming took off 4 bases at V and 1 base at J, with 11 bases between the two ends. Looked up from germline, CDR1 is SGHRS and CDR2 is YFSETQ. The CDR3 runs to 14 residues. This CDR3 reads CASSIRGQNTEAFF. The CDR3 nucleotides are TGCGCCAGCAGCATAAGGGGCCAGAACACTGAAGCTTTCTTT.

V is TRBV7-9 and J is TRBJ1-1; 7 bases are a match to TRBD1. The V gene's germline CDR1 is SEHNR and CDR2 FQNEAQ (reference sequence). Germline trimming cut 0 bases from V and 7 bases from J; bases unmatched to any gene: 8. This CDR3 is 15 amino acids long. The CDR3, as DNA: TGTGCCAGCAGCTTAGCATTAGGCCGACAGGGTGAAGCTTTCTTT. Translation gives CASSLALGRQGEAFF.

The V gene is TRBV19, the J gene TRBJ2-6, with 16 bases identical to TRBD2. The CDR3 is 19 residues long. Germline CDR1 and CDR2: LNHDA and SQIVND (reference sequence). Unmatched junction bases numbered 5, after V lost 4 bases and J lost 2 bases. For the CDR3, the DNA is TGTGCCAGTAGTAAGGGACTAGCGGGAGGGAAGGCTGGGGCCAACGTCCTGACTTTC. Translated: CASSKGLAGGKAGANVLTF.

The chain has TRBV7-2 and TRBJ1-1, with 9 bases identical to TRBD1. In germline, CDR1 is SGHTA, CDR2 FQGNSA. This CDR3 is 16 amino acids long. With V trimmed by 2 bases and J by 2 bases, 6 bases remained unmatched. CDR3 sequence reads: CASSLRVTGGNTEAFF. DNA for the CDR3: TGTGCCAGCAGCTTACGGGTGACAGGGGGAAACACTGAAGCTTTCTTT.

V gene TRBV2 combines with J gene TRBJ1-3, with no clear D. The CDR3 spans 14 residues. The germline CDR1 and CDR2 sequences are SNHLY and FYNNEI. With 7 bases removed from V and 0 bases from J, the gap between germline ends came to 10 bases. CDR3 bases: TGTGCCAGCATGGAGTCAAACTCTGGAAACACCATATATTTT. Translation: CASMESNSGNTIYF.

V usage is TRBV6-5 and J usage is TRBJ2-2; D possibly corresponds to TRBD1 (6 bases). Trimming took off 10 bases at V and 2 bases at J, with 14 bases between the two ends. The CDR3 totals 14 residues. The germline V gene encodes CDR1 MNHEY and CDR2 SVGAGI. CDR3 sequence: CATLWDINTGELFF. CDR3 sequence (DNA): TGTGCCACCCTATGGGACATTAACACCGGGGAGCTGTTTTTT.

V is TRBV5-1 and J is TRBJ1-2, with D possibly being TRBD1 (5 bases). The CDR3 covers 17 residues. The germline V gene has CDR1 SGHRS and CDR2 YFSETQ. Between the trimmed V and J ends, which lost 0 bases and 0 bases, there was a span of 15 bases. CDR3 sequence (DNA): TGCGCCAGCAGCTTGGTGGGGGGAGGGCCCGCTAACTATGGCTACACCTTC. Encoded protein: CASSLVGGGPANYGYTF.

Notes on this clone: Sequence at one end of the junction differs from germline and may be a read error. The rearrangement links TRBV19 to TRBJ1-1, with a tentative D call TRBD1 (6 bases). The CDR3 runs to 12 residues. CDR1 and CDR2 (germline): LNHDA, SQIVND (reference sequence). CDR3 in amino acids: CASSIDLGAAVF. The CDR3, as DNA: TGTGCCAGTAGTATAGATCTGGGGGCTGCAGTCTTT.

This clone was recorded a few times. V usage is TRBV4-1 and J usage is TRBJ1-1, with D unclear. The V end lost 3 bases, the J end lost 3 bases, and 14 bases lay between the germline ends. Germline V gene sequence: CDR1 MGHRA, CDR2 YSYEKL. The CDR3 has 15 amino acids. This chain's CDR3 is CASSQPAADDTEAFF. The CDR3 nucleotides are TGCGCCAGCAGCCAGCCAGCGGCAGACGACACTGAAGCTTTCTTT.

This rearrangement joins TRBV18 to TRBJ2-5; 8 nucleotides match TRBD2. CDR3 size: 14 residues. After removal of 0 bases from V and 5 bases from J, the junction contained 2 bases not matched to a gene. Per germline, CDR1 KGHSH and CDR2 LQKENI. The CDR3 nucleotides are TGTGCCAGCTCACCACCGACTAGCGTCGAGACCCAGTACTTC. Translation gives CASSPPTSVETQYF.

The V and J genes are TRBV18 and TRBJ1-1; D is uncertain. V lost 3 bases to trimming and J lost 0 bases, with 11 bases between them. The CDR3 covers 15 residues. Germline-derived CDR1 and CDR2 are KGHSH and LQKENI. The CDR3 DNA follows: TGTGCCAGCTCACCCTCGAGGGAACTGAACACTGAAGCTTTCTTT. Protein product: CASSPSRELNTEAFF.

This chain uses TRBV30 with TRBJ1-6; 9 bases line up with TRBD1. The CDR3 covers 14 residues. Trimming removed 4 bases from V and 9 bases from J; junction bases left unmatched: 7. CDR1 and CDR2 (germline): GTSNPN, SVGIG (reference sequence). The CDR3 region has the DNA TGTGCCTGGATACAGCGGACAGGGGCTTCACCCCTCCACTTT. This codes for CAWIQRTGASPLHF.

The gene calls are TRBV24-1 and TRBJ2-2; D gene unclear. V dropped 0 bases and J dropped 7 bases, with 14 bases sitting between them. The CDR3 totals 16 residues. Germline assignment: CDR1 KGHDR and CDR2 SFDVKD. CDR3 in DNA: TGTGCCACCAGTGATTTGAATTTGGGTTCGGGCGGGGAGCTGTTTTTT. Translation gives CATSDLNLGSGGELFF.

This sequence joins TRBV9 and TRBJ1-1, with 8 bases lining up with TRBD1. Germline V CDR1 and CDR2: SGDLS, YYNGEE. The CDR3 is 15 amino acids. V dropped 4 bases and J dropped 10; count of bases not matched to a gene: 15. CDR3 DNA sequence: TGTGCCAGCAGCCCGGGGGACAGGCCCACTCCGGGAGCTTTCTTT. Its protein is CASSPGDRPTPGAFF. The full variable domain, in which reference TRBV9 and TRBJ1-1 provide the parts outside the CDR3, is DSGVTQTPKHLITATGQRVTLRCSPRSGDLSVYWYQQSLDQGLQFLIQYYNGEERAKGNILERFSAQQFPDLHSELNLSSLELGDSALYFCASSPGDRPTPGAFFGQGTRLTVV.

The chain uses TRBV7-6 and TRBJ1-1; TRBD1 agrees at 8 bases. The V gene end was trimmed by 1 base and the J gene end by 1 base; junction bases not matched to a gene: 2. The CDR3 has 15 residues. Looked up from germline, CDR1 is SGHVS and CDR2 is FNYEAQ. Here the CDR3 reads CASSLGGQANTEAFF. As DNA, the CDR3 is TGTGCCAGCAGCTTAGGGGGACAGGCGAACACTGAAGCTTTCTTT.

This chain links TRBV19 with TRBJ2-3; no firm D call. CDR3 size: 12 residues. Germline loops: CDR1 LNHDA, CDR2 SQIVND (reference sequence). V was trimmed by 9 bases and J by 6 bases, leaving 13 bases between them. The chain's CDR3 is CASSTPTDTQYF. CDR3 in DNA: TGTGCCAGCTCGACACCGACGGATACGCAGTATTTT.